Listed below are T cell receptor beta chains from one sample, sequenced in a study of blood T cells in healthy people across ages. MiXCR, run by TCRdb on the 5' RACE reads, gives a single entry per CDR3 protein. The table has some 710,000 distinct CDR3 sequences, about 24% seen once. What was sequenced was blood. All receptors derive from a man between 65 and 79 years old in good health. CDR3s leave out the opening cysteine and the closing phenylalanine or tryptophan. Each record gives: J gene, V gene, CDR3 protein.

TRBJ1-1 | TRBV12-3/TRBV12-4 | ASSLTGLGVAF
TRBJ1-1 | TRBV12-3/TRBV12-4 | ASSWGTGGFTEAF
TRBJ2-1 | TRBV5-5 | ASSSLAGEHNEQF
TRBJ1-1 | TRBV12-3/TRBV12-4 | ASSTGTRTEAF
TRBJ1-2 | TRBV29-1 | SVDSGREEWNYGYT
TRBJ1-5 | TRBV2 | ASSEDRSQPQH
TRBJ2-7 | TRBV28 | ASSRSGYEQY
NA | TRBV6-1 | ASSKGPSSGGANNEQF
TRBJ2-3 | TRBV15 | ATSRAISTDTQY
TRBJ1-2 | TRBV4-3 | ASSQDRPGLGYGYT
TRBJ2-3 | TRBV12-3/TRBV12-4 | ASSRSRPGRTDTQY
TRBJ1-6 | TRBV7-2 | ASSLVRGKSFSPLH
TRBJ2-5 | TRBV6-1 | ASSGIMTGETQY
TRBJ1-2 | TRBV12-3/TRBV12-4 | ASSSSPRGTYGYT
TRBJ2-1 | TRBV2 | AGQKDRGMDEQF
TRBJ2-5 | TRBV12-3/TRBV12-4 | ASSFLETQY
TRBJ2-5 | TRBV2 | ASSDSPLAGAAETQY
TRBJ2-3 | TRBV28 | ASSLSGKATDTQY
TRBJ2-5 | TRBV2 | ASRGQLQETQY
TRBJ2-5 | TRBV5-1 | AGSRSQETQY
TRBJ1-1 | TRBV20-1 | SARGRPNTEAF
TRBJ1-1 | TRBV3-1 | ASSGVAAF
TRBJ2-3 | TRBV12-3/TRBV12-4 | ASGKGKVTDTQY
TRBJ1-6 | TRBV3-1 | ASSAGRNSPLH
TRBJ1-1 | TRBV10-3 | AISALTGSVEAF
TRBJ2-3 | TRBV5-1 | ASSRGPPGRGTDTQY